This T cell receptor (beta chain) was observed in a study of blood T cell repertoires in COVID-19 (TCRdb year 2020). Background for the entire study: Samples from collaborators originated in the United States, Italy and Spain and spanned both the acute and convalescent phases of COVID-19. The material from the prospective study consisted of cDNA or gDNA derived from T cells, B-cell-depleted T cells, or PBMCs. The dataset comprised deeply sampled blood TCRbeta repertoires from subjects exposed to, actively infected with, or recovered from COVID-19. A freely available public database, intended as a resource for researchers studying the immune response to SARS-CoV-2, is where the repertoires were released. The samples were drawn from two sources: the first 160 participants of the ongoing ImmuneRACE study, and 1,254 subjects contributed by 6 global collaborators. Nearly every sample came with metadata listing a de-identified subject ID, COVID-19 status, age in years and sex. Where available, HLA class I and class II types were taken from metadata supplied by the sample provider and were not determined by assay-based typing.

CDR3 length: 15 amino acids, cysteine to phenylalanine. Only CDR3 DNA is held: 45 bases, read in frame from base 1. The germline V gene encodes CDR1 SEHNR and CDR2 FQNEAQ (reference sequence). V has 5 bases trimmed and J has 0 bases trimmed; junction bases matching no gene number 2. The immunoSEQ Assay, a bias-controlled multiplex PCR, was used to amplify TCRbeta CDR3 regions from genomic DNA. Per the source publication's procedure: The number of nucleated cells in each sample was estimated by amplification of reference gene primers within the assay. To quantify the absolute abundance of each unique TCRbeta CDR3 rearrangement, sequence reads were collapsed and filtered. Productive Simpson clonality was computed per sample as the square root of Simpson's diversity index over productive rearrangements. TCRdb retrieved this table from immuneACCESS and kept in-frame rearrangements only. Not all clones are present; in checked studies, unresolved V genes account for under half, and no reason is known for the remainder. That table furnishes V, J and clone size, whereas the DNA furnished D and trimming. The sample contains roughly 140,000 clones, about 79% of them found a single time. The ten largest account for just over 9.5% of the sample.

Remarks on this clone: Its antigen is currently not known. Base qualities are not at hand, and no much larger clone is one base apart.

Overall results and qualifications from the work: Clinical and demographic metadata were provided uncurated, with the amount varying by source and participant.

Each collaborating institution followed its own protocols to collect whole blood in K2EDTA tubes. For TCRbeta analysis, collaborator samples were shipped as frozen whole blood, as isolated PBMCs, or as DNA extracted from either sample type. The TCR was taken from a woman aged 45 to 65 with acute or convalescent COVID-19. This chain joins TRBV7-9 to TRBJ2-7, with 12 middle bases fitting TRBD2. The source material was peripheral blood. The DNA sequence is TGTGCCAGCAGCCAACTAGCGGGGGGCTCCTACGAGCAGTACTTC. This yields the protein CASSQLAGGSYEQYF.